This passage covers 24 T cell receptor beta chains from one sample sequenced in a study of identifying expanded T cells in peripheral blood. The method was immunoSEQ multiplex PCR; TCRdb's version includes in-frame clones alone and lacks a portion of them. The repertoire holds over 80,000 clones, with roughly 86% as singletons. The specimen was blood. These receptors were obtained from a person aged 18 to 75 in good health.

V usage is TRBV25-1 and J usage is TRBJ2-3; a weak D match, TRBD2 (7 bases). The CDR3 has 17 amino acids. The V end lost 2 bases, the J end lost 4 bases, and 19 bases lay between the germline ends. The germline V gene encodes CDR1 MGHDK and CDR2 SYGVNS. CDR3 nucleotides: TGTGCCAGCAGTGAAGCGGTGGAGGGGGGGGGCCCAGATACGCAGTATTTT. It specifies CASSEAVEGGGPDTQYF.

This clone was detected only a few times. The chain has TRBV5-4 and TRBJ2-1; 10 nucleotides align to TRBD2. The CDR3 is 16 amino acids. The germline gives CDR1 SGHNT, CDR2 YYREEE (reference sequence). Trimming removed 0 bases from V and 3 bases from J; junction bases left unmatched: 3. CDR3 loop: CASSLGSGGGYNEQFF. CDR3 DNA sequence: TGTGCCAGCAGCTTGGGCAGCGGGGGGGGCTACAATGAGCAGTTCTTC.

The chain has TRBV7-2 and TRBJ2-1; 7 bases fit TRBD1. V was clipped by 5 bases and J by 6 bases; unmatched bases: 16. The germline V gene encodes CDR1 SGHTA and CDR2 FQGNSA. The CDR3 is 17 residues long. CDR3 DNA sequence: TGTGCCAGCAGCCCAAGGATACGACAGGGTGGGAGCAATGAGCAGTTCTTC. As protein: CASSPRIRQGGSNEQFF.

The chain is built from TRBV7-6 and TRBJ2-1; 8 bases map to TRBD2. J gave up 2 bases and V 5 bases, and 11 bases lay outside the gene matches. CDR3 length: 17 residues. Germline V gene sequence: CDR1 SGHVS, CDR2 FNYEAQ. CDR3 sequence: CASSAQLTGGPYNEQFF. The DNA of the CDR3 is TGTGCCAGCAGCGCGCAACTAACGGGGGGGCCCTACAATGAGCAGTTCTTC.

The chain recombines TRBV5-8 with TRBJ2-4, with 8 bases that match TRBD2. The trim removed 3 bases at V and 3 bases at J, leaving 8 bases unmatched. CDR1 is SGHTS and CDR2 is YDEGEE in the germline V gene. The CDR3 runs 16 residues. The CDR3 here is CASSSRGGNGKNIQYF. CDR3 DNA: TGTGCCAGCAGCTCCCGGGGGGGGAACGGCAAAAACATTCAGTACTTC.

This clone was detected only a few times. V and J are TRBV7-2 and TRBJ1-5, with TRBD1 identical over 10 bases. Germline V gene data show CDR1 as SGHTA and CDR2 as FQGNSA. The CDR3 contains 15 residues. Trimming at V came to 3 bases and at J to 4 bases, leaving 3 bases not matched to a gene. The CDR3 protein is CASSLTGQGNQPQHF. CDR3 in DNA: TGTGCCAGCAGCTTGACGGGACAGGGGAATCAGCCCCAGCATTTT.

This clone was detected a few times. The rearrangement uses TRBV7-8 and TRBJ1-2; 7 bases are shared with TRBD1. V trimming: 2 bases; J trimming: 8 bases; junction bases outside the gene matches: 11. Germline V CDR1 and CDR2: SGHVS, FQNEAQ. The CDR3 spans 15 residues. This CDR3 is CASSLSGRQGRGYTF. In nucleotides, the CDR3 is TGTGCCAGCAGCTTAAGTGGACGACAGGGACGCGGCTACACCTTC. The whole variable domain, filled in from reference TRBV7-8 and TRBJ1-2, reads GAGVSQSPRYKVAKRGQDVALRCDPISGHVSLFWYQQALGQGPEFLTYFQNEAQLDKSGLPSDRFFAERPEGSVSTLKIQRTQQEDSAVYLCASSLSGRQGRGYTFGSGTRLTVV.

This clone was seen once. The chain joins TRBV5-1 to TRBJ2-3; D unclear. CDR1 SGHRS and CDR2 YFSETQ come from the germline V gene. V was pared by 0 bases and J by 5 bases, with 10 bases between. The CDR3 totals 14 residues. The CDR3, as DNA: TGCGCCAGCAGCTTGGTGGGTGACCAAGATACGCAGTATTTT. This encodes CASSLVGDQDTQYF.

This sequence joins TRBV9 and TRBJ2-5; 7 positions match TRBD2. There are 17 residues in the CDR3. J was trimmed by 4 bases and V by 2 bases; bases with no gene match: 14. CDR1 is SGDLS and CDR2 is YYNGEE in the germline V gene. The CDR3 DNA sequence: TGTGCCAGCAGCGTTGACCCCAGGACTAGTACGGGAGAGACCCAGTACTTC. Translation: CASSVDPRTSTGETQYF.

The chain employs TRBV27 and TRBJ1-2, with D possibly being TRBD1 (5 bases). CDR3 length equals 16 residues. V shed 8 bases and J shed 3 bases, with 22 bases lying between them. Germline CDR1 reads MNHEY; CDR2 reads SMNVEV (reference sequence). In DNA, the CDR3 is TGTGCCAGCTCCCGGGGACGGCCAACTGGGGACTATGGCTACACCTTC. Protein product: CASSRGRPTGDYGYTF.

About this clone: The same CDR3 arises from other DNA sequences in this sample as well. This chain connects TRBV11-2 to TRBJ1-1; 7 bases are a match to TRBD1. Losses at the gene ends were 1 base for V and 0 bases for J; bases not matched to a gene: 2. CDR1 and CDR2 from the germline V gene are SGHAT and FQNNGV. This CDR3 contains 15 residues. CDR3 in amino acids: CASSLVTGVNTEAFF. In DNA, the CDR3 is TGTGCCAGCAGCTTAGTCACAGGGGTGAACACTGAAGCTTTCTTT.

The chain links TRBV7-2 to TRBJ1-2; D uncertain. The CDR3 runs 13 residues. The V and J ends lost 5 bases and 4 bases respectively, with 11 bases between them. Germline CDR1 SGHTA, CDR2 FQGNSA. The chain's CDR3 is CASSPRWGYGYTF. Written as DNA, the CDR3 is TGTGCCAGCAGCCCCCGGTGGGGCTATGGCTACACCTTC.

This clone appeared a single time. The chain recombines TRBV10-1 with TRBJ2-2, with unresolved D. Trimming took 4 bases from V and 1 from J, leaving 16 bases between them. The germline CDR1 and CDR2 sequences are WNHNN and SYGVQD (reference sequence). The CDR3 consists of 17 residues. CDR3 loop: CASSVTEGPQNTGELFF. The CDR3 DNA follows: TGCGCCAGCAGTGTAACAGAAGGCCCCCAGAACACCGGGGAGCTGTTTTTT.

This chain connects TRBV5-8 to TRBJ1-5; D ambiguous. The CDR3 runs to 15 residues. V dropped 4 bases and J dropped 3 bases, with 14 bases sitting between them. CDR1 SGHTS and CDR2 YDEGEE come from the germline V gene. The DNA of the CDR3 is TGTGCCAGCAGCCCCCGAGGTGGGAACAATCAGCCCCAGCATTTT. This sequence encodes CASSPRGGNNQPQHF. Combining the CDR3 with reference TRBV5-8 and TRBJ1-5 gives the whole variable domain EAGVTQSPTHLIKTRGQQATLRCSPISGHTSVYWYQQALGLGLQFLLWYDEGEERNRGNFPPRFSGRQFPNYSSELNVNALELEDSALYLCASSPRGGNNQPQHFGDGTRLSIL.

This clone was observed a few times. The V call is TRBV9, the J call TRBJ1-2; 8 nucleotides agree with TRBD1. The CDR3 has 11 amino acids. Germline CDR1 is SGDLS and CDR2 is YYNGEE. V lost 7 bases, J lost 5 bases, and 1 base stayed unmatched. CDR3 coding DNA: TGTGCCAGCGGGACAGGATATGGCTACACCTTC. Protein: CASGTGYGYTF.

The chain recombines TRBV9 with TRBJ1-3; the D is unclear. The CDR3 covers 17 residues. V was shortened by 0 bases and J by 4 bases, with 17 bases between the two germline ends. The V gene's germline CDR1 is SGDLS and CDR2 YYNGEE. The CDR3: CASSVGKSTGRGNTIYF. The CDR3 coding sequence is TGTGCCAGCAGCGTAGGAAAGTCGACGGGGAGGGGAAACACCATATATTTT.

CDR3 region: CASSSGTGAPKWSGYTF. For the CDR3, the DNA is TGTGCCAGCAGCTCCGGGACAGGGGCGCCCAAATGGTCTGGCTACACCTTC. The rearrangement uses TRBV11-2 and TRBJ1-2; TRBD1 matches at 10 bases. Germline trimming cut 4 bases from V and 7 bases from J; bases unmatched to any gene: 15. Germline V CDR1 and CDR2: SGHAT, FQNNGV. This CDR3 has 17 amino acids.

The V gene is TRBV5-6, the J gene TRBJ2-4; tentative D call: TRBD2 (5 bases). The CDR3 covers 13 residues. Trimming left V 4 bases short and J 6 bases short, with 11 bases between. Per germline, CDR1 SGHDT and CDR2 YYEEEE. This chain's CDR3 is CASSREWGNIQYF. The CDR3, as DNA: TGTGCCAGCAGCCGGGAATGGGGAAACATTCAGTACTTC.

The CDR3 DNA follows: TGTGCCAGCAGTCCAGGACTACTGGGAGAGCAGTACTTC. The encoded protein is CASSPGLLGEQYF. The gene calls are TRBV11-2 and TRBJ2-7; a possible D gene is TRBD2 (6 bases). The CDR3 has 13 residues. Trimming cost V 6 bases and J 7 bases, with 16 bases left between them. CDR1 is SGHAT and CDR2 is FQNNGV in the germline V gene.

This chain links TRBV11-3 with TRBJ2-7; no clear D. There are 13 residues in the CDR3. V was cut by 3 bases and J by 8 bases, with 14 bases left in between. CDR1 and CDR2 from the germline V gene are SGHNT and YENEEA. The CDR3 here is CASSLTSESQQYF. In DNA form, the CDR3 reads TGTGCCAGCAGCTTGACAAGTGAATCTCAGCAGTACTTC.

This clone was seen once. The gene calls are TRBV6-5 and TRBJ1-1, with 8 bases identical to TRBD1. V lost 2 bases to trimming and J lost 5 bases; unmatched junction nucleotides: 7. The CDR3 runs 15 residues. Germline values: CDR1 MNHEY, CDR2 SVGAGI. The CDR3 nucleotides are TGTGCCAGCAGTTACGATACAGGGGGTCGAACTGAAGCTTTCTTT. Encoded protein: CASSYDTGGRTEAFF.

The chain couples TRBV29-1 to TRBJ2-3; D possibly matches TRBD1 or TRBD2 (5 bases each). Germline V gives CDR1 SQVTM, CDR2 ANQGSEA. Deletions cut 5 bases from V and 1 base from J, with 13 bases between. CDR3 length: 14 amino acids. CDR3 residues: CSVLGGFGTDTQYF. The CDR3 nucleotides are TGCAGCGTTCTTGGGGGATTTGGCACAGATACGCAGTATTTT.

The CDR3 DNA sequence: TGTGCCAGCAGCTCGGTCATCGAGCAGTACTTC. It is translated as CASSSVIEQYF. The V and J genes are TRBV7-9 and TRBJ2-7; no clear D. CDR1 and CDR2 from the germline V gene are SEHNR and FQNEAQ (reference sequence). The CDR3 is 11 amino acids. V dropped 4 bases and J dropped 6 bases, with 7 bases sitting between them.

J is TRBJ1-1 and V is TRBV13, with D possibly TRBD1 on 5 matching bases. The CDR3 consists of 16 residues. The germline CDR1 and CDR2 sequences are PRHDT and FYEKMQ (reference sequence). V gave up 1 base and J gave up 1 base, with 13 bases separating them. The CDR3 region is CASSLVWEGQNTEAFF. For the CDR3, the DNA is TGTGCCAGCAGCTTAGTATGGGAGGGGCAGAACACTGAAGCTTTCTTT.